The clone carrying this T cell receptor (beta chain) was seen many times. The target antigen is unknown. This entry belongs to a study of tumor-infiltrating lymphocytes in primary liver carcinoma. Study-wide context: Surgical resection was the treatment these patients received for primary liver carcinoma. Findings and limits, study-wide: Tumors significantly exceeded blood in top-250-clone fraction (p = 0.039).

Alongside blood RNA obtained from unsorted whole blood, germline DNA was also extracted. The authors collected approximately 4.2 milliliters of peripheral blood before surgery. Total RNA amounting to roughly 450 ng was the source from which TCR beta cDNA was made with a constant-region primer. For TCR beta, libraries were produced by three nested multiplex PCR rounds using slightly modified ARM-PCR. The first two PCR rounds used TRBV1-TRBV30 forward primers with a C-beta reverse primer, 10 to 11 cycles each. TCRdb re-called the multiplex PCR reads through MiXCR, storing one row per CDR3 protein. This sample yields about 320,000 distinct CDR3 sequences, of which 65% are seen a single time; about 9.4% belongs to the top ten. Trimming stripped 6 bases from V and 6 bases from J, with 16 bases between. The CDR3 spans 14 residues. Germline CDR1 is SGHNT and CDR2 is YYREEE (reference sequence).

This TCR was sampled from a man aged 40-50 years with primary liver carcinoma and hepatitis B virus infection. This chain connects TRBV5-4 to TRBJ2-1; D remains ambiguous. Sequences were obtained from peripheral blood. CDR3 nucleotides: TGTGCCAGCACCGGCCCACCTCCGGGCAATGAGCAGTTCTTC. Its protein is CASTGPPPGNEQFF.